The 12 T cell receptor beta chains presented below share a single source sample, sequenced in a study of CXCR3-negative and CXCR3-positive naive CD8 T cells (dated by TCRdb to between 2018 and 2021). The sample was run on a NextSeq 550. The Human TCR Profiling Kit (MiLaboratory) was used to prepare UMI-labeled 5' RACE TRB cDNA libraries. TCRdb reprocessed the sequencing reads and holds a single record per CDR3 protein sequence, with no DNA. The sample table on file contains 100,000 to 150,000 distinct CDR3 sequences. The top ten clones comprise 0.45% to 0.55% of the sample. Source material: naive CXCR3- CD8+ T cells from blood. The meaning of the sample's cell subset or site label: CD45RO-CCR7+CD27+CD95- naive CD8+ T cells lacking CXCR3 (TNR3-). The receptor set was obtained from a human donor in good health. Some clones in this sample may be carry-over from other donors' samples.

The rearrangement links TRBV7-9 to TRBJ2-7; TCRdb calls TRBD1, which cannot be checked without DNA. Germline V gene data show CDR1 as SEHNR and CDR2 as FQNEAQ (reference sequence). The CDR3 is 12 residues long. CDR3 sequence: CASSHPGGEQYF. The full variable domain, completed using reference TRBV7-9 and TRBJ2-7, is DTGVSQNPRHKITKRGQNVTFRCDPISEHNRLYWYRQTLGQGPEFLTYFQNEAQLEKSRLLSDRFSAERPKGSFSTLEIQRTEQGDSAMYLCASSHPGGEQYFGPGTRLTVT.

This rearrangement joins TRBV4-3 to TRBJ1-1; TCRdb outputs TRBD1, but without DNA this stays unchecked. CDR1 is LGHNA, CDR2 YSLEER, per germline. The CDR3 loop spans 16 amino acids. CDR3 residues: CASSKVRGQVNTEAFF.

The chain uses TRBV5-5 and TRBJ2-2. The CDR3 is made up of 14 amino acids. Germline V CDR1 and CDR2: SGHKS, YYEKEE (reference sequence). This CDR3 reads CASSLIQNTGELFF.

The rearrangement links TRBV5-6 to TRBJ2-5; TCRdb's D gene call, TRBD2, goes unchecked for lack of DNA. CDR1 and CDR2 from the germline V gene are SGHDT and YYEEEE. The CDR3 sequence is 17 residues long. CDR3 loop: CASSLGDALADQETQYF. Variable domain in full (rest from reference TRBV5-6 and TRBJ2-5): DAGVTQSPTHLIKTRGQQVTLRCSPKSGHDTVSWYQQALGQGPQFIFQYYEEEERQRGNFPDRFSGHQFPNYSSELNVNALLLGDSALYLCASSLGDALADQETQYFGPGTRLLVL.

The V and J genes are TRBV7-2 and TRBJ2-7; TCRdb's D gene call, TRBD2, goes unchecked for lack of DNA. The CDR3 is 14 residues long. Looked up from germline, CDR1 is SGHTA and CDR2 is FQGNSA. CDR3 amino acids: CASSFGGGRYEQYF.

The rearrangement links TRBV29-1 to TRBJ2-1; without DNA, the TCRdb call of TRBD2 cannot be checked. Germline V gene sequence: CDR1 SQVTM, CDR2 ANQGSEA. CDR3 size: 13 residues. The CDR3 is CSVLLAGNNEQFF.

V usage is TRBV4-1 and J usage is TRBJ2-1; without DNA, the TCRdb call of TRBD1 cannot be checked. CDR1 is MGHRA, CDR2 YSYEKL, per germline. The CDR3 runs to 14 residues. CDR3 in amino acids: CASSQDGANNEQFF.

The rearrangement links TRBV29-1 to TRBJ1-3; TCRdb gives TRBD1 as the D gene, but with no DNA this cannot be confirmed. From germline, CDR1 is SQVTM and CDR2 ANQGSEA. This CDR3 is 14 amino acids long. CDR3 amino acids: CSVDGTGAGNTIYF.

V usage is TRBV9 and J usage is TRBJ1-1; TCRdb lists TRBD1, though no DNA is available to test this call. CDR1 and CDR2 (germline): SGDLS, YYNGEE. The CDR3 has 15 residues. The CDR3 loop is CASSVGSGSGAEAFF.

The V call is TRBV5-1, the J call TRBJ2-1; TCRdb's D gene call, TRBD2, goes unchecked for lack of DNA. The CDR3 contains 16 residues. Per the germline V gene, CDR1 is SGHRS and CDR2 is YFSETQ. The CDR3 spells CASSRGLAATYNEQFF.

CDR3 sequence: CASSLVGLPDEQYF. The chain recombines TRBV5-4 with TRBJ2-7. In germline, CDR1 is SGHNT, CDR2 YYREEE (reference sequence). CDR3 size: 14 residues.

The chain uses TRBV29-1 and TRBJ2-5. Looked up from germline, CDR1 is SQVTM and CDR2 is ANQGSEA. The CDR3 loop spans 13 amino acids. The CDR3 reads CSVEQDDQETQYF.